This passage covers 24 T cell receptor beta chains from one sample sequenced in a study of OX40 agonist ivuxolimab in advanced cancers. Data came from immunoSEQ multiplex PCR; TCRdb stores just in-frame clones and leaves some out. Of some 100,000 clones in the sample, around 94% were seen once. The sample was CD4+ or CD8+ T cells sorted from blood, taken in a trial of the OX40 agonist ivuxolimab. The receptors stem from an adult with an advanced solid tumor such as melanoma, head and neck, liver or kidney cancer.

This chain connects TRBV28 to TRBJ1-2; TRBD1 is a possible D gene (5 bases). The V and J ends lost 1 base and 8 bases respectively, with 11 bases between them. Germline V gene data show CDR1 as MDHEN and CDR2 as SYDVKM. The CDR3 is made up of 13 amino acids. The DNA for the CDR3 is TGTGCCAGCAGTTTATCGCCAGGGCAGGGCTACACCTTC. Its translation is CASSLSPGQGYTF.

CDR3 loop: CASSSMGGPQHF. The CDR3 DNA reads TGTGCCAGCAGCTCAATGGGGGGGCCCCAGCATTTT. V is TRBV5-6 and J is TRBJ1-5; D is perhaps TRBD1 (5 bases). Per germline, CDR1 SGHDT and CDR2 YYEEEE. This CDR3 comprises 12 residues. V was clipped by 3 bases and J by 9 bases, with 10 bases between them.

The chain combines TRBV19 with TRBJ2-1; D might be TRBD2 (6 bases). V lost 5 bases, J lost 9 bases, and 20 bases lay in between. The CDR3 is made up of 15 amino acids. CDR1 is LNHDA, CDR2 SQIVND, per germline (reference sequence). CDR3 DNA: TGTGCCAGTAGTTCCACTAGCAATAGCTTTCGTGAGCAGTTCTTC. Translation gives CASSSTSNSFREQFF.

CDR3 sequence: CASSQGWDNSPLHF. In DNA, the CDR3 is TGCGCCAGCAGTCAGGGTTGGGATAATTCACCCCTCCACTTT. The V gene is TRBV4-3, the J gene TRBJ1-6, with a tentative D call TRBD1 (5 bases). This CDR3 comprises 14 residues. Germline V gives CDR1 LGHNA, CDR2 YSLEER. V was cut by 6 bases and J by 5 bases, with 11 bases left in between.

V usage is TRBV6-5 and J usage is TRBJ2-2; D unclear. Germline assignment: CDR1 MNHEY and CDR2 SVGAGI. Between the trimmed V and J ends, which lost 4 bases and 6 bases, there was a span of 12 bases. The CDR3 is made up of 14 amino acids. The CDR3 protein is CASSFSSVAGELFF. The DNA for the CDR3 is TGTGCCAGCAGTTTCTCCAGCGTCGCCGGGGAGCTGTTTTTT.

This clone was picked up one time. The chain recombines TRBV7-9 with TRBJ2-7; tentative D call: TRBD2 (5 bases). The CDR3 has 12 amino acids. Germline values: CDR1 SEHNR, CDR2 FQNEAQ (reference sequence). Between the trimmed V and J ends, which lost 1 base and 6 bases, there was a span of 7 bases. The CDR3 region has the DNA TGTGCCAGCAGCTTAGACGGAGGCGAGCAGTACTTC. Its translation: CASSLDGGEQYF.

The chain has TRBV29-1 and TRBJ2-7; tentative D call: TRBD1 (5 bases). This CDR3 region has 16 residues. The germline V and J ends were trimmed by 3 bases and 5 bases, with 23 bases remaining between them. Germline V lookup: CDR1 SQVTM, CDR2 ANQGSEA. The DNA for the CDR3 is TGCAGCGTTGAGATCGGGCAGGGTGAAATTCGGAACGAGCAGTACTTC. Its translation is CSVEIGQGEIRNEQYF.

This chain links TRBV27 with TRBJ2-3; TRBD1 might be the D (5 bases). The V end lost 7 bases, the J end lost 5 bases, and 13 bases lay between the germline ends. Germline loops: CDR1 MNHEY, CDR2 SMNVEV (reference sequence). The CDR3 contains 13 residues. CDR3 in DNA: TGTGCCAGCAACTCGGACACGGAAGATACGCAGTATTTT. It specifies CASNSDTEDTQYF.

As concerns this clone: Other DNA sequences in this sample translate to the same CDR3. The gene calls are TRBV27 and TRBJ2-1; no clear D gene. CDR1 and CDR2 from the germline V gene are MNHEY and SMNVEV (reference sequence). The CDR3 extends over 11 amino acids. Trimming took 7 bases from V and 1 from J, leaving 2 bases between them. CDR3 protein: CASTSYNEQFF. CDR3 nucleotides: TGTGCCAGCACTTCCTACAATGAGCAGTTCTTC.

The V call is TRBV20-1, the J call TRBJ2-1; D remains unclear. The germline V gene has CDR1 DFQATT and CDR2 SNEGSKA (reference sequence). The CDR3 contains 11 residues. V shed 5 bases and J shed 7 bases, with 9 bases lying between them. CDR3 bases: TGCAGTGCTCCAAGTTGGAATGAGCAGTTCTTC. It codes for CSAPSWNEQFF.

V usage is TRBV13 and J usage is TRBJ2-1; 7 nucleotides agree with TRBD1. Germline CDR1 reads PRHDT; CDR2 reads FYEKMQ (reference sequence). V lost 0 bases, J lost 10 bases, and 3 bases stayed unmatched. The CDR3 is made up of 13 amino acids. The CDR3 region has the DNA TGTGCCAGCAGCTTAGGCCCGGGACAGGAGCAGTTCTTC. Residues: CASSLGPGQEQFF. The full variable domain, with the rest looked up from reference TRBV13 and TRBJ2-1, is AAGVIQSPRHLIKEKRETATLKCYPIPRHDTVYWYQQGPGQDPQFLISFYEKMQSDKGSIPDRFSAQQFSDYHSELNMSSLELGDSALYFCASSLGPGQEQFFGPGTRLTVL.

The chain uses TRBV6-6 and TRBJ2-1; tentatively, D is TRBD1 or TRBD2 (5 bases each). CDR3 length: 12 residues. Trimming pared 3 bases from V and 8 bases from J, leaving 8 bases between. The V gene's germline CDR1 is MNHNY and CDR2 SVGAGI (reference sequence). As DNA, the CDR3 is TGTGCCAGCAGTTATCAGGGAGATGAGCAGTTCTTC. Protein: CASSYQGDEQFF.

The CDR3 bases are TGTGCCAGCTCACCAGGGGACCTAGGCGAGCAGTACTTC. This translates into CASSPGDLGEQYF. The rearrangement joins TRBV18 to TRBJ2-5; D could derive from TRBD1 or TRBD2 (5 bases each). The assigned J gene may be wrong: the sequence end matches TRBJ2-7 better. Per the germline V gene, CDR1 is KGHSH and CDR2 is LQKENI. The CDR3 sequence is 13 residues long.

This clone was picked up one time. The genes are TRBV30 and TRBJ2-2; 7 nucleotides align to TRBD1. Germline V gives CDR1 GTSNPN, CDR2 SVGIG (reference sequence). The CDR3 extends over 11 amino acids. J was trimmed by 15 bases and V by 3 bases; bases with no gene match: 7. The CDR3 bases are TGTGCCTGGAGGGAACAGGGGTTGGTGTTTTTT. This sequence encodes CAWREQGLVFF.

This chain uses TRBV27 with TRBJ2-4, with D perhaps TRBD2 (5 bases). The CDR3 has 15 amino acids. Trimming pared 0 bases from V and 8 bases from J, leaving 14 bases between. The V gene's germline CDR1 is MNHEY and CDR2 SMNVEV (reference sequence). CDR3: CASSLSDRPGDIQYF. The CDR3 DNA sequence: TGTGCCAGCAGTTTATCGGATAGGCCCGGGGACATTCAGTACTTC.

Concerning this clone itself: The conserved closing phenylalanine or tryptophan is absent in this CDR3, likely reflecting a read error. The limits of the CDR3 on the DNA are not certain, so only TCRdb's listed CDR3 is given. The genes are TRBV23-1 and TRBJ1-2; TRBD1 is the table's D call, not checked against the DNA. TRBV23-1 is flagged as an ORF with uncertain function. The CDR3 spans 12 amino acids, including both terminal residues. CDR3 region: CASSQNRVWLHL.

This chain connects TRBV27 to TRBJ2-7; D gene unclear. CDR1 and CDR2 from the germline V gene are MNHEY and SMNVEV (reference sequence). Trimming shortened V by 8 bases and J by 2 bases, and 13 bases separated the two germline ends. CDR3 length: 13 amino acids. For the CDR3, the DNA is TGTGCCAGCGGTAATCCCAGTCCCTACGAGCAGTACTTC. This encodes CASGNPSPYEQYF.

J is TRBJ1-2 and V is TRBV9, with TRBD1 as a possible D gene (6 bases). The V gene's germline CDR1 is SGDLS and CDR2 YYNGEE. The CDR3 contains 17 residues. Trimming pared 0 bases from V and 7 bases from J, leaving 22 bases between. The CDR3 DNA reads TGTGCCAGCAGCGTAGGGAGGGGGGAACACCTGGCGGGTGGCTACACCTTC. Its translation: CASSVGRGEHLAGGYTF. The whole variable domain, remainder taken from reference TRBV9 and TRBJ1-2, is DSGVTQTPKHLITATGQRVTLRCSPRSGDLSVYWYQQSLDQGLQFLIQYYNGEERAKGNILERFSAQQFPDLHSELNLSSLELGDSALYFCASSVGRGEHLAGGYTFGSGTRLTVV.

The rearrangement uses TRBV7-9 and TRBJ2-7; D not resolved. The germline V and J ends were trimmed by 7 bases and 7 bases, with 26 bases remaining between them. The CDR3 totals 16 residues. Germline V gives CDR1 SEHNR, CDR2 FQNEAQ (reference sequence). CDR3 sequence (DNA): TGTGCCAGCACTAATTTAAGCAGAGCAGTTTTGGGGGAGCAGTACTTC. As protein: CASTNLSRAVLGEQYF.

The CDR3 DNA is TGTGCCAGCAGTGAAAGTAGGTGGGCTAATCAGCCCCAGCATTTT. This codes for CASSESRWANQPQHF. J is TRBJ1-5 and V is TRBV6-1; D unclear. Germline V gene sequence: CDR1 MNHNS, CDR2 SASEGT. V was clipped by 2 bases and J by 4 bases, with 12 bases between them. The CDR3 contains 15 residues.

The genes are TRBV6-5 and TRBJ2-2, with D maybe TRBD1 (5 bases). CDR1 is MNHEY and CDR2 is SVGAGI in the germline V gene. The CDR3 is 15 residues long. The ends were cut back, 1 base at V and 5 bases at J, with 11 bases in the middle. Here the CDR3 DNA reads TGTGCCAGCAGTTACTTGACAGTGGGTACCGGGGAGCTGTTTTTT. It specifies CASSYLTVGTGELFF.

This rearrangement joins TRBV19 to TRBJ1-2; D unclear. V gave up 5 bases and J gave up 8 bases, with 21 bases separating them. The CDR3 is 15 amino acids. Germline values: CDR1 LNHDA, CDR2 SQIVND (reference sequence). CDR3 sequence: CASSLRSSEVRGYTF. DNA for the CDR3: TGTGCCAGTAGTTTGCGCTCTTCCGAGGTTAGAGGCTACACCTTC.

This sequence joins TRBV4-3 and TRBJ1-5, with D perhaps matching TRBD1 (6 bases). The V and J ends lost 0 bases and 6 bases respectively, with 12 bases between them. The CDR3 length is 15 residues. Germline values: CDR1 LGHNA, CDR2 YSLEER. CDR3 sequence (DNA): TGCGCCAGCAGCCAAGACAGGGGACTGGGTCAGCCCCAGCATTTT. Its protein product is CASSQDRGLGQPQHF.

V gene TRBV5-1 combines with J gene TRBJ2-3; possible D gene TRBD1, 7 bases. The CDR3 totals 14 residues. Germline-derived CDR1 and CDR2 are SGHRS and YFSETQ. Trimming removed 5 bases from V and 1 base from J, with 11 bases in between. CDR3 coding DNA: TGCGCCAGCAGTGCAGGGGGGTGCACAGATACGCAGTATTTT. This sequence encodes CASSAGGCTDTQYF.